The rows below give T cell receptor beta chains drawn from one sample of a study of shared clonotypes between healthy human individuals. TCRdb's table, derived via immunoSEQ multiplex PCR, lists solely in-frame clones and lacks some. The sample contains more than 2 million clones, roughly 93% of which appear only once. Material: naive CD8+ T cells from PBMCs. All receptors derive from a man younger than 35 in good health. Some clones in this sample may be carry-over from other donors' samples. CDR3s include the opening cysteine and the closing phenylalanine or tryptophan. A D gene is named only where the DNA matches it firmly. Only part of the rows carry a size: once, few, many, or a class if the clone is expanded.

D	size	J	V	CDR3	DNA
-	-	TRBJ2-7	TRBV5-1	CASRGSGSYEQYF	TGCGCCAGCAGGGGATCTGGGTCCTACGAGCAGTACTTC
TRBD2	-	TRBJ2-1	TRBV5-1	CASSLSSGQYNEQFF	TGCGCCAGCAGCTTGTCTAGCGGGCAATACAATGAGCAGTTCTTC
TRBD2	-	TRBJ2-1	TRBV7-9	CASSSMTSGKTYNEQFF	TGTGCCAGCAGCTCTATGACTAGCGGGAAGACCTACAATGAGCAGTTCTTC
-	-	TRBJ2-2	TRBV5-4	CASSQLPRNTGELFF	TGTGCCAGCAGCCAATTACCGCGGAACACCGGGGAGCTGTTTTTT
-	-	TRBJ2-7	TRBV29-1	CSVAGYAGEQYF	TGCAGCGTTGCGGGGTACGCTGGCGAGCAGTACTTC
TRBD2	once	TRBJ2-3	TRBV9	CASSVDVRAGVTSTDTQYF	TGTGCCAGCAGCGTAGACGTTCGGGCGGGAGTCACTAGCACAGATACGCAGTATTTT
TRBD2	-	TRBJ2-7	TRBV28	CASSLHGTSGRWSSYEQYF	TGTGCCAGCAGTCTACACGGGACTAGCGGGAGGTGGAGCTCCTACGAGCAGTACTTC
-	-	TRBJ1-5	TRBV4-3	CASSQDMGPNQPQHF	TGCGCCAGCAGCCAAGATATGGGACCGAATCAGCCCCAGCATTTT
-	-	TRBJ2-3	TRBV27	CASGRSPDRTSTDTQYF	TGTGCCAGCGGAAGGTCACCGGACAGAACTAGCACAGATACGCAGTATTTT
-	-	TRBJ2-7	TRBV6-1	CASSGFRGALSYEQYF	TGTGCCAGCAGTGGTTTCAGGGGGGCCCTCTCCTACGAGCAGTACTTC
TRBD1	-	TRBJ2-7	TRBV5-1	CASSLSGGTGWYEQYF	TGCGCCAGCAGCTTGTCCGGGGGGACAGGGTGGTACGAGCAGTACTTC
-	-	TRBJ2-3	TRBV15	CATSRGGLATDTQYF	TGTGCCACCAGCAGAGGGGGACTCGCGACAGATACGCAGTATTTT
TRBD1	-	TRBJ1-4	TRBV6-6	CASSYSSGGEDEKLFF	TGTGCCAGCAGTTACTCCTCAGGGGGCGAAGATGAAAAACTGTTTTTT
-	-	TRBJ2-3	TRBV9	CASSEGSDTQYF	TGTGCCAGCAGTGAGGGGTCAGATACGCAGTATTTT
-	-	TRBJ2-3	TRBV10-3	CAISESTGDTQYF	TGTGCCATCAGTGAGTCGACGGGAGATACGCAGTATTTT
-	-	TRBJ1-2	TRBV28	CASSLSPYVVAANRPNYGYTF	TGTGCCAGCAGTTTATCACCCTATGTAGTGGCAGCAAATCGACCTAACTATGGCTACACCTTC
TRBD1	-	TRBJ2-5	TRBV6-1	CASRAGGKVRETQYF	TGTGCCAGCAGAGCAGGGGGCAAAGTCCGGGAGACCCAGTACTTC
-	-	TRBJ2-7	TRBV19	CASSITINYEQYF	TGTGCCAGTAGTATAACGATAAACTACGAGCAGTACTTC
-	-	TRBJ1-1	TRBV10-1	CASPPGALVRATTEAFF	TGCGCCAGCCCTCCCGGCGCACTTGTCCGGGCCACCACTGAAGCTTTCTTT
-	few	TRBJ1-2	TRBV6-4	CAATSHWGVPNYGYTF	TGTGCCGCGACATCACACTGGGGGGTACCTAACTATGGCTACACCTTC
-	-	TRBJ1-5	TRBV19	CASSTIPLVQGANQPQHF	TGTGCCAGTAGTACGATCCCCCTAGTACAGGGAGCGAATCAGCCCCAGCATTTT
-	few	TRBJ1-3	TRBV19	CASSTSDPIYF	TGTGCCAGTAGTACATCCGACCCCATATATTTT
-	-	TRBJ2-6	TRBV28	CASSFGSGSSFGANVLTF	TGTGCCAGCAGTTTCGGAAGCGGATCCTCGTTCGGGGCCAACGTCCTGACTTTC
-	once	TRBJ2-7	TRBV9	CASSVGTSFEQYF	TGTGCCAGCAGCGTGGGAACTAGTTTCGAGCAGTACTTC
-	once	TRBJ2-7	TRBV7-6	CASSLSPDSYEQYF	TGTGCCAGCAGCTTATCCCCAGACTCCTACGAGCAGTACTTC
TRBD1	-	TRBJ2-1	TRBV9	CASSIGQGRRDEQFF	TGTGCCAGCAGTATAGGACAGGGGCGGCGGGATGAGCAGTTCTTC
-	-	TRBJ1-5	TRBV19	CASSIGYLLKNQPQHF	TGTGCCAGTAGTATAGGGTACCTGCTTAAGAATCAGCCCCAGCATTTT
-	-	TRBJ2-7	TRBV4-2	CASSQDATYEQYF	TGTGCCAGCAGCCAAGATGCCACCTACGAGCAGTACTTC
TRBD2	-	TRBJ2-1	TRBV7-6	CASSFIGTSDNEQFF	TGTGCCAGCAGCTTCATTGGGACTAGCGACAATGAGCAGTTCTTC
-	-	TRBJ1-1	TRBV4-1	CASSQWMTVSSNTEAFF	TGCGCCAGCAGCCAATGGATGACAGTAAGTTCGAACACTGAAGCTTTCTTT
-	once	TRBJ2-6	TRBV7-8	CASSPILVWDSGANVLTF	TGTGCCAGCAGCCCGATCCTAGTCTGGGACTCCGGGGCCAACGTCCTGACTTTC
-	-	TRBJ2-7	TRBV5-4	CASSSDFPYEQYF	TGTGCCAGCAGCTCGGACTTCCCCTACGAGCAGTACTTC
TRBD1	-	TRBJ2-1	TRBV15	CATSPRDRVYNEQFF	TGTGCCACCAGCCCCCGGGACAGGGTCTACAATGAGCAGTTCTTC
-	-	TRBJ1-1	TRBV7-3	CASSLRDGFTAEAFF	TGTGCCAGCAGCTTAAGGGACGGGTTCACCGCTGAAGCTTTCTTT
-	-	TRBJ2-7	TRBV7-2	CASSLEIVDFHPYEQYF	TGTGCCAGCAGCTTAGAGATCGTCGATTTTCACCCCTACGAGCAGTACTTC
TRBD1	-	TRBJ2-7	TRBV10-3	CAISESGGALTNEQYF	TGTGCCATCAGTGAGTCAGGGGGCGCTTTAACCAACGAGCAGTACTTC
-	-	TRBJ2-7	TRBV19	CATRWGAGSYEQYF	TGTGCCACCCGGTGGGGAGCCGGGTCCTACGAGCAGTACTTC
-	-	TRBJ2-7	TRBV27	CASSFQDSYEQYF	TGTGCCAGCAGTTTCCAGGACTCCTACGAGCAGTACTTC
TRBD1	-	TRBJ2-7	TRBV29-1	CSVDFRDSPYEQYF	TGCAGCGTTGATTTCAGGGACAGTCCCTACGAGCAGTACTTC
TRBD1	-	TRBJ1-2	TRBV9	CASSTGDRAIGYTF	TGTGCCAGCTCCACCGGGGACAGGGCGATTGGCTACACCTTC